This TCR beta chain was recovered during a study of T cells in Graves' hyperthyroidism and ophthalmopathy. Clinicians diagnosed patients from clinical symptoms, serum thyroxine and TRAb, thyroid ultrasound and orbital computed tomography. Whole-study findings and limits: Ophthalmopathy could be told apart from stable hyperthyroidism with a 13 V-J model. In blood, most of the thyroid clonotypes expanded above 0.001 were also present.

This clonotype was counted many times. Its target is not known. Amplification of TCR beta CDR3 regions used RNA as the template. A set of HTBI primers served as the primers for a first-round RT-PCR of the TCR CDR3. MiXCR was run by TCRdb on the multiplex PCR reads, yielding one entry per CDR3 protein. The profile shows approximately 200,000 distinct CDR3 sequences, around 16% of them singletons. V gave up 1 base and J gave up 4 bases; unmatched junction bases: 3. This CDR3 comprises 14 residues. The germline V gene has CDR1 SNHLY and CDR2 FYNNEI. Source material: blood. The J gene is TRBJ2-7, the V gene TRBV2; 8 bases match TRBD1. The sequence was collected from a man between 40 and 49 years old with Graves' hyperthyroidism. The CDR3 region is CASSEGTGKYEQYF. DNA for the CDR3: TGTGCCAGCAGTGAAGGGACAGGGAAGTACGAGCAGTACTTC.